A single sample is the source of the 8 T cell receptor beta chains below, sequenced in a study of type 1 regulatory T cells. MiXCR, run by TCRdb on the reads, gives a single entry per CDR3 protein. The table shows more than 20,000 distinct CDR3 sequences, with roughly 72% occurring only once. These receptors are not linked to any known antigen. Sequences were obtained from cultured T cells, either the whole culture or a sorted T cell fraction (not recorded which). Subset in this sample: Tr1-enriched cell product generated in vitro against host alloantigens. Source of these receptors: a human donor in good health.

This chain uses TRBV20-1 with TRBJ2-1, with 10 bases aligning to TRBD1. Trimming took 5 bases from V and 11 from J; bases not matched to a gene: 9. The germline V gene has CDR1 DFQATT and CDR2 SNEGSKA (reference sequence). The CDR3 is made up of 13 amino acids. In DNA, the CDR3 is TGCAGTGCTTGGCCGGGACAGGGGACGAAGCAGTTCTTC. This translates into CSAWPGQGTKQFF.

As concerns this clonotype: At one boundary the junction diverges from the germline segment, which might be a read error. The V and J genes are TRBV24-1 and TRBJ1-5, with D maybe TRBD1 (5 bases). The germline gives CDR1 KGHDR, CDR2 SFDVKD. CDR3 length equals 14 residues. The CDR3 spells CATAGQNSNHPQHF. DNA for the CDR3: TGTGCCACCGCGGGGCAGAATAGCAATCACCCCCAGCATTTT.

V usage is TRBV18 and J usage is TRBJ1-2; 7 positions agree with TRBD1. CDR1 is KGHSH, CDR2 LQKENI, per germline. After removal of 2 bases from V and 1 base from J, the junction contained 10 bases not matched to a gene. The CDR3 spans 17 residues. This CDR3 reads CASSPSGGKWSNYGYTF. The DNA of the CDR3 is TGTGCCAGCTCACCATCAGGGGGTAAATGGAGTAACTATGGCTACACCTTC. Complete variable domain (other parts from reference TRBV18 and TRBJ1-2): NAGVMQNPRHLVRRRGQEARLRCSPMKGHSHVYWYRQLPEEGLKFMVYLQKENIIDESGMPKERFSAEFPKEGPSILRIQQVVRGDSAAYFCASSPSGGKWSNYGYTFGSGTRLTVV.

The chain has TRBV6-6 and TRBJ1-1; a weak D match, TRBD1 (5 bases). There are 13 residues in the CDR3. Trimming stripped 11 bases from V and 4 bases from J, with 17 bases between. Germline V gene data show CDR1 as MNHNY and CDR2 as SVGAGI (reference sequence). The chain's CDR3 is CAGKGPRGTEAFF. In DNA, the CDR3 is TGTGCCGGGAAGGGGCCACGAGGCACTGAAGCTTTCTTT.

The CDR3 coding sequence is TGTGCCAGCAGCCAAGCGGGGGAGCAGTTCTTC. Its protein is CASSQAGEQFF. J is TRBJ2-1 and V is TRBV3-1; maybe TRBD2 (5 bases). The germline gives CDR1 LGHDT, CDR2 YNNKEL (reference sequence). V was clipped by 1 base and J by 10 bases, with 5 bases between them. This CDR3 comprises 11 residues.

The chain links TRBV6-5 to TRBJ1-1; possibly TRBD1 for D (5 bases). Germline loops: CDR1 MNHEY, CDR2 SVGAGI. There are 15 residues in the CDR3. Deletions cut 4 bases from V and 4 bases from J, with 16 bases between. The CDR3 DNA is TGTGCCAGCAGTTCCTCAGGGACCGGGAGCACTGAAGCTTTCTTT. Translation gives CASSSSGTGSTEAFF.

This chain uses TRBV9 with TRBJ2-2; maybe TRBD2 (5 bases). Germline V gene sequence: CDR1 SGDLS, CDR2 YYNGEE. The V and J ends lost 10 bases and 3 bases respectively, with 16 bases between them. The CDR3 consists of 14 residues. Here the CDR3 reads CAASTSLDTGELFF. Written as DNA, the CDR3 is TGTGCCGCGTCTACTAGTCTTGACACCGGGGAGCTGTTTTTT. The full variable domain, completed using reference TRBV9 and TRBJ2-2, is DSGVTQTPKHLITATGQRVTLRCSPRSGDLSVYWYQQSLDQGLQFLIQYYNGEERAKGNILERFSAQQFPDLHSELNLSSLELGDSALYFCAASTSLDTGELFFGEGSRLTVL.

In its sample, this clonotype was seen once. V and J are TRBV5-1 and TRBJ2-5; D may be TRBD1 (6 bases). CDR1 SGHRS and CDR2 YFSETQ come from the germline V gene. The ends were cut back, 0 bases at V and 5 bases at J, with 14 bases in the middle. CDR3 length: 15 amino acids. CDR3 sequence reads: CASSLASGVEETQYF. The CDR3 DNA sequence: TGCGCCAGCAGCTTGGCCTCAGGGGTCGAGGAGACCCAGTACTTC. Supplemented by reference TRBV5-1 and TRBJ2-5, the full variable domain reads KAGVTQTPRYLIKTRGQQVTLSCSPISGHRSVSWYQQTPGQGLQFLFEYFSETQRNKGNFPGRFSGRQFSNSRSEMNVSTLELGDSALYLCASSLASGVEETQYFGPGTRLLVL.